These T cell receptor beta chains were read from a single sample in a study of blood T cell repertoires in COVID-19. Sequencing was performed with immunoSEQ multiplex PCR; in TCRdb, only in-frame clones are kept and a portion is missing. The repertoire holds hundreds of thousands of clones, with around 89% as singletons. Sequenced: peripheral blood. The receptor source for this set is a man aged 35 to 55 with acute or convalescent COVID-19. Both conserved end residues are part of each CDR3. D genes are given only for firm matches. A row's size may be missing; if present it is once, few, many or a size class.

d_call j_call clone_size v_call cdr3_aa cdr3_nt
- TRBJ2-7 - TRBV5-6 CASSLGGGVEQYF TGTGCCAGCAGCTTAGGAGGCGGGGTCGAGCAGTACTTC
TRBD1 TRBJ2-1 - TRBV10-3 CAIGTAPGYNEQFF TGTGCCATCGGGACAGCCCCGGGCTACAATGAGCAGTTCTTC
- TRBJ1-3 - TRBV3-1/TRBV3-2 CASSFDPGSSGNTIYF TGTGCCAGCAGCTTTGACCCGGGAAGCTCTGGAAACACCATATATTTT
- TRBJ2-7 - TRBV10-3 CAISTGPEAYF TGTGCCATCAGCACAGGGCCCGAAGCGTACTTC
- TRBJ1-1 - TRBV5-1 CASSFMTGGYTEAFF TGCGCCAGCAGCTTTATGACAGGCGGCTACACTGAAGCTTTCTTT
- TRBJ2-4 - TRBV3-1/TRBV3-2 CASSQDPRGTKNIQYF TGTGCCAGCAGCCAAGATCCTAGGGGAACCAAAAACATTCAGTACTTC
- TRBJ2-2 - TRBV4-2 CASSQDYTGELFF TGTGCCAGCAGCCAAGATTATACCGGGGAGCTGTTTTTT
- TRBJ1-5 - TRBV27 CASSLGGHNQPQHF TGTGCCAGCAGTTTGGGCGGACACAATCAGCCCCAGCATTTT
TRBD1 TRBJ2-2 - TRBV5-4 CASSRSGTGRGTGELFF TGTGCCAGCAGCCGCTCCGGGACAGGGAGAGGCACCGGGGAGCTGTTTTTT
- TRBJ1-2 - TRBV3-1/TRBV3-2 CASSQDRGHLIGYTF TGTGCCAGCAGCCAAGATAGGGGACACTTGATTGGCTACACCTTC
- TRBJ1-2 - TRBV7-2 CASSLGAGVYGYTF TGTGCCAGCAGCTTAGGTGCAGGGGTCTATGGCTACACCTTC
- TRBJ2-7 - TRBV7-2 CASSPPGGGSYEQYF TGTGCCAGCAGCCCTCCGGGGGGCGGCTCCTACGAGCAGTACTTC
- TRBJ2-3 - TRBV6-5 CASTVYSGDTQYF TGTGCCAGCACAGTCTATTCAGGGGATACGCAGTATTTT
TRBD1 TRBJ1-1 - TRBV6-2/TRBV6-3 CASSHPASYLGTDMNTEAFF TGTGCCAGCAGTCACCCAGCCTCCTATCTGGGGACAGATATGAACACTGAAGCTTTCTTT
- TRBJ2-7 - TRBV7-9 CASSLAPGEGSNEQYF TGTGCCAGCAGCTTAGCCCCGGGAGAGGGCTCCAACGAGCAGTACTTC
TRBD1 TRBJ2-7 once TRBV24-1 CATSAGQGLTYEQYF TGTGCCACCAGTGCTGGACAGGGATTAACCTACGAGCAGTACTTC
- TRBJ2-4 - TRBV27 CASSSQGWSWRGKNIQYF TGTGCCAGCAGTTCTCAAGGCTGGTCGTGGAGGGGCAAAAACATTCAGTACTTC
- TRBJ1-5 - TRBV29-1 CSVSGTPDNQPQHF TGCAGCGTGTCCGGGACTCCCGACAATCAGCCCCAGCATTTT
- TRBJ1-1 - TRBV19 CASSQGLRWTEAFF TGTGCCAGTTCCCAGGGTTTAAGGTGGACTGAAGCTTTCTTT
- TRBJ1-1 few TRBV11-2 CATKRGIDTEAFF TGTGCCACCAAAAGGGGGATCGACACTGAAGCTTTCTTT
- TRBJ2-7 - TRBV11-2 CASSLGHYEQYF TGTGCCAGCAGCTTAGGACACTACGAGCAGTACTTC
TRBD2 TRBJ2-2 - TRBV7-8 CASSLAIRAGGTGELFF TGTGCCAGCAGCTTAGCGATCCGAGCGGGGGGCACCGGGGAGCTGTTTTTT
- TRBJ1-1 - TRBV5-1 CASGLALQGGTEAFF TGCGCCAGCGGCTTGGCACTCCAGGGAGGAACTGAAGCTTTCTTT
- TRBJ1-1 - TRBV29-1 CSVRRGGTEAFF TGCAGCGTCCGGAGGGGGGGTACTGAAGCTTTCTTT
- TRBJ1-2 - TRBV10-3 CAISEGQVGLNGYTF TGTGCCATCAGTGAAGGGCAGGTGGGACTAAATGGCTACACCTTC
TRBD2 TRBJ2-2 few TRBV19 CASSLNNGGTGELFF TGTGCCAGTAGTTTAAACAACGGGGGGACCGGGGAGCTGTTTTTT
- TRBJ1-2 - TRBV28 CASSLEAAVSGYTF TGTGCCAGCAGTTTAGAGGCAGCCGTTAGCGGCTACACCTTC
TRBD1 TRBJ2-3 - TRBV19 CASENRGLSDTQYF TGTGCCAGTGAAAACAGGGGGCTCTCAGATACGCAGTATTTT
- TRBJ2-7 - TRBV27 CASGPGGEQYF TGTGCCAGCGGGCCTGGGGGGGAGCAGTACTTC
- TRBJ1-1 - TRBV6-5 CASSYPGNTEAFF TGTGCCAGCAGTTACCCAGGGAACACTGAAGCTTTCTTT
- TRBJ1-5 - TRBV19 CASSIIVGANQPQHF TGTGCCAGTAGTATAATAGTAGGGGCCAATCAGCCCCAGCATTTT
- TRBJ2-7 - TRBV14 CASSQVGRAYEQYF TGTGCCAGCAGCCAAGTCGGCAGGGCCTACGAGCAGTACTTC
- TRBJ1-5 once TRBV29-1 CSVEGRGGQPQHF TGCAGCGTTGAAGGCAGGGGTGGTCAGCCCCAGCATTTT
- TRBJ2-3 - TRBV5-5 CASSLGLRGGSTDTQYF TGTGCCAGCAGTTTAGGACTTCGCGGTGGGAGCACAGATACGCAGTATTTT
TRBD1 TRBJ1-1 - TRBV5-5 CASSLAGQGNTEAFF TGTGCCAGCAGTTTGGCAGGACAGGGGAACACTGAAGCTTTCTTT
- TRBJ2-1 - TRBV5-1 CASSLAGLGTLYNEQFF TGCGCCAGCAGCTTGGCCGGGTTGGGGACACTGTACAATGAGCAGTTCTTC
TRBD1 TRBJ2-1 few TRBV15 CATSRGTGVSYNEQFF TGTGCCACCAGCAGAGGGACAGGGGTCTCCTACAATGAGCAGTTCTTC
TRBD1 TRBJ1-3 - TRBV29-1 CSVPAGGLMDTIYF TGCAGCGTCCCTGCAGGGGGCTTAATGGACACCATATATTTT
TRBD1 TRBJ1-4 - TRBV19 CASSFRDRTEKLFF TGTGCCAGTAGTTTCCGGGACAGGACTGAAAAACTGTTTTTT
TRBD2 TRBJ2-3 few TRBV10-3 CAISETRGGGTDTQYF TGTGCCATCAGTGAGACCCGGGGGGGAGGTACAGATACGCAGTATTTT
- TRBJ2-1 - TRBV7-8 CASSLFSRNNEQFF TGTGCCAGCAGTCTCTTCTCGCGGAACAATGAGCAGTTCTTC
TRBD2 TRBJ2-3 - TRBV20-1 CSASFSGGEGTDTQYF TGCAGTGCTAGTTTTAGCGGGGGGGAAGGCACAGATACGCAGTATTTT
- TRBJ2-4 once TRBV29-1 CSVADSVAKNIQYF TGCAGCGTTGCTGACAGCGTAGCCAAAAACATTCAGTACTTC
TRBD1 TRBJ1-2 - TRBV3-1/TRBV3-2 CASSLKGFETTGVLLPYTF TGTGCCAGCAGCCTCAAGGGGTTTGAGACCACAGGGGTCCTCCTCCCCTACACCTTC
TRBD1 TRBJ1-2 - TRBV14 CASSPFRGNYGYTF TGTGCCAGCAGCCCCTTCAGGGGGAACTATGGCTACACCTTC
TRBD1 TRBJ2-3 - TRBV29-1 CSVEGGRTGGYLSTDTQYF TGCAGCGTTGAGGGCGGAAGGACAGGGGGCTATCTTAGCACAGATACGCAGTATTTT
- TRBJ1-3 - TRBV7-2 CASSLGTTGNTIYF TGTGCCAGCAGCTTAGGGACTACTGGAAACACCATATATTTT
- TRBJ1-3 - TRBV28 CASFQNPGNTIYF TGTGCCAGCTTTCAGAACCCTGGAAACACCATATATTTT
TRBD1 TRBJ2-1 - TRBV6-5 CASKTGPSYNEQFF TGTGCCAGCAAGACAGGGCCCTCTTACAATGAGCAGTTCTTC